This T cell receptor beta chain is drawn from a study of human T cells and chemical hapten exposure. Whole-study context: Mainly, slight library volume differences in the pool made TCR yields vary. Notes on the study in general: TCRs above 1 in 1000 frequency stayed constant with DPC sensitization.

Noted time point: pre-sensitization, week 0. Treatment described: therapeutic diphenylcyclopropenone sensitization with weekly scalp DPC. Each donor was an alopecia patient between 18 and 70 years of age who qualified for DPC. TCRdb independently ran MiXCR on the RACE reads; one entry per CDR3 protein. The table lists about 300,000 distinct CDR3 sequences, around 5.5% of them singletons. V dropped 2 bases and J dropped 2 bases, with 7 bases sitting between them. CDR1 and CDR2 (germline): LGHNT, FRNRAP. This CDR3 is built from 14 residues. The sample holds many counts of this clonotype. As yet, its antigen is unknown.

The sequencing here drew on whole blood, taken in connection with sensitization to the hapten diphenylcyclopropenone (DPC). The V and J genes are TRBV12-5 and TRBJ1-5, with D unresolved. The sequence derives from a woman aged 18-35 years with alopecia areata. Some clones in this sample may be carry-over from other donors' samples. CDR3 amino acids: CASGLSRGNQPQHF. In DNA, the CDR3 is TGTGCTAGTGGTTTGAGTAGGGGCAATCAGCCCCAGCATTTT.